One sample yielded the 2 T cell receptor beta chains listed below, sequenced in a study of shared clonotypes between healthy human individuals (dated by TCRdb to the early 2020s). The library was made by the immunoSEQ multiplex PCR assay. TCRdb stores this immuneACCESS table with in-frame sequences only. Part of the clones is absent; in the studies checked, under half of the shortfall reflects unresolved V genes, and no reason is known for the rest. The sample yields about 710,000 clones; 72% were counted once. The top ten constitute around 1.8% of the sample. The sample was memory CD4+ T cells sorted from blood. What this sample's cell subset or site label stands for: CD45RA-negative fraction. All receptors derive from a woman in her 30s in good health.

Concerning this clone: Other DNA sequences in the sample encode the same CDR3. This chain links TRBV18 with TRBJ2-2; D might be TRBD1 or TRBD2, each matching 5 bases. This CDR3 is built from 14 residues. Between the trimmed V and J ends, which lost 2 bases and 1 base, there was a span of 5 bases. CDR1 is KGHSH, CDR2 LQKENI, per germline. CDR3: CASSPGGNTGELFF. CDR3 nucleotide sequence: TGTGCCAGCTCACCAGGGGGGAACACCGGGGAGCTGTTTTTT.

The chain has TRBV11-2 and TRBJ2-3, with a possible D match to TRBD1 (5 bases). The CDR3 runs 14 residues. CDR1 is SGHAT, CDR2 FQNNGV, per germline. V lost 6 bases and J lost 7, with 17 bases in between. The DNA of the CDR3 is TGTGCCAGCAGGCGAAGTGGAAGGGGAAATACGCAGTATTTT. As protein: CASRRSGRGNTQYF.